These 26 T cell receptor beta chains share one sample of origin, sequenced in a study of T-cell memory formation after mild COVID-19 (dated by TCRdb to the early 2020s). Preparation of the library involved 5' RACE. The sequencer listed for this sample is Illumina NovaSeq 6000. The raw public data were reprocessed by TCRdb itself: fastp quality trimming at Q25, MiXCR clonotype calling, in-frame beta chains only. CDR3 protein sequences are deduplicated, and each keeps its most common genes and DNA. The sample table shows about 400,000 distinct CDR3 sequences, and roughly 15% are seen once. The ten largest make up 20% to 25% of the sample. The sample comprised PBMCs or a T cell subset sorted from them (not recorded which). The receptors shown here come from a man between 18 and 35 years old who had mild COVID-19 (a few samples of this study predate the infection). The sample titles of this study are shuffled in the database, so cell type and time point are left out; the donor was told from shared clones.

This chain links TRBV6-6 with TRBJ1-5, with 9 bases aligning to TRBD1. The CDR3 sequence is 17 residues long. V gave up 2 bases and J gave up 0 bases; unmatched junction bases: 5. CDR1 is MNHNY and CDR2 is SVGAGI in the germline V gene (reference sequence). The CDR3 nucleotides read TGTGCCAGCAGTTACCCTAGGGACAGGGATAGCAATCAGCCCCAGCATTTT. Amino acids: CASSYPRDRDSNQPQHF.

V and J are TRBV19 and TRBJ2-4; no firm D call. The germline gives CDR1 LNHDA, CDR2 SQIVND (reference sequence). The CDR3 spans 16 residues. Trimming took 4 bases from V and 0 from J, leaving 13 bases between them. CDR3 region: CASSSIETLAKNIQYF. CDR3 nucleotides: TGTGCCAGTAGTAGTATTGAGACCCTAGCCAAAAACATTCAGTACTTC. The whole variable domain, remainder taken from reference TRBV19 and TRBJ2-4, is DGGITQSPKYLFRKEGQNVTLSCEQNLNHDAMYWYRQDPGQGLRLIYYSQIVNDFQKGDIAEGYSVSREKKESFPLTVTSAQKNPTAFYLCASSSIETLAKNIQYFGAGTRLSVL.

This clonotype was observed a handful of times. The chain couples TRBV5-1 to TRBJ1-1, with D perhaps matching TRBD1 (5 bases). Germline assignment: CDR1 SGHRS and CDR2 YFSETQ. Trimming stripped 0 bases from V and 8 bases from J, with 8 bases between. This CDR3 has 12 amino acids. The CDR3 DNA is TGCGCCAGCAGCTTGGATCCAGGGGAAGCTTTCTTT. This gives the protein CASSLDPGEAFF.

This clonotype was counted between two and nine times. The chain employs TRBV12-3 or TRBV12-4 and TRBJ2-1; possibly TRBD1 for D (6 bases). The CDR3 is 15 amino acids. V was pared by 2 bases and J by 5 bases, with 13 bases between. As DNA, the CDR3 is TGTGCCAGCAGTTTACGCCAGGGGACGGACAATGAGCAGTTCTTC. Translating it yields CASSLRQGTDNEQFF.

The V gene is TRBV7-3, the J gene TRBJ1-1; a weak D match, TRBD1 (6 bases). The germline V gene encodes CDR1 SGHTA and CDR2 FQGTGA. Trimming took off 1 base at V and 7 bases at J, with 10 bases between the two ends. The CDR3 length is 13 residues. The CDR3 DNA sequence: TGTGCCAGCAGCTTAATCCCAGGGGATGAAGCTTTCTTT. Amino acid sequence: CASSLIPGDEAFF.

The count of this clonotype is one. The chain uses TRBV29-1 and TRBJ2-1; the D call may be TRBD1 or TRBD2 (5 bases each). The CDR3 totals 11 residues. Trimming took 4 bases from V and 9 from J, leaving 10 bases between them. Germline CDR1 SQVTM, CDR2 ANQGSEA. The CDR3 sequence: CSVGTGTEQFF. CDR3 sequence (DNA): TGCAGCGTTGGGACGGGGACTGAGCAGTTCTTC.

As to this clonotype: The junction departs from the called germline gene at one end, perhaps through a read error. The chain uses TRBV7-2 and TRBJ2-1; 9 bases align to TRBD1. Germline values: CDR1 SGHTA, CDR2 FQGNSA. CDR3 length: 13 residues. The chain's CDR3 is CASSLAQTGGLLF. DNA of the CDR3: TGTGCCAGCAGCTTAGCGCAGACAGGGGGGTTACTCTTC. Full variable domain (missing parts from reference TRBV7-2 and TRBJ2-1): GAGVSQSPSNKVTEKGKDVELRCDPISGHTALYWYRQSLGQGLEFLIYFQGNSAPDKSGLPSDRFSAERTGGSVSTLTIQRTQQEDSAVYLCASSLAQTGGLLFGPGTRLTVL.

The J gene is TRBJ1-4, the V gene TRBV5-1; TRBD1 agrees at 10 bases. J was trimmed by 8 bases and V by 4 bases; bases with no gene match: 5. This CDR3 has 14 amino acids. The germline V gene encodes CDR1 SGHRS and CDR2 YFSETQ. The CDR3 spells CASSRWTGGEKLFF. DNA of the CDR3: TGCGCCAGCAGCCGCTGGACAGGGGGAGAAAAACTGTTTTTT.

The gene calls are TRBV7-9 and TRBJ1-2; D is unclear. The CDR3 consists of 14 residues. Germline-derived CDR1 and CDR2 are SEHNR and FQNEAQ (reference sequence). The V end lost 6 bases, the J end lost 11 bases, and 22 bases lay between the germline ends. CDR3 nucleotide sequence: TGTGCCAGCAGTACAATGGGGTTGTCCCTTGGTTACACCTTC. Translated, it gives CASSTMGLSLGYTF.

This clonotype was found a few times. The chain carries TRBV5-6 and TRBJ1-3; the D gene is possibly TRBD1 (6 bases). Trimming removed 1 base at V and 0 bases at J, with 11 bases between. The CDR3 is 16 residues long. Germline loops: CDR1 SGHDT, CDR2 YYEEEE. CDR3 DNA: TGTGCCAGCAGCTTGTTGGGGGGCTACTCTGGAAACACCATATATTTT. Amino acids: CASSLLGGYSGNTIYF.

V gene TRBV20-1 combines with J gene TRBJ2-3; a possible D gene is TRBD2 (7 bases). Between the trimmed V and J ends, which lost 6 bases and 4 bases, there was a span of 20 bases. Per germline, CDR1 DFQATT and CDR2 SNEGSKA (reference sequence). The CDR3 sequence is 15 residues long. DNA for the CDR3: TGCAGTGCCCTTCTGGGGGGGGCCTTCGCAGATACGCAGTATTTT. This sequence encodes CSALLGGAFADTQYF.

In its sample, this clonotype was seen many times. The gene calls are TRBV7-3 and TRBJ1-1, with a possible D match to TRBD1 (5 bases). V was clipped by 4 bases and J by 1 base, with 13 bases between them. The CDR3 is 15 amino acids. Per germline, CDR1 SGHTA and CDR2 FQGTGA. The CDR3 nucleotides read TGTGCCAGCAGCTGGTCCCCAGGGAGGAACACTGAAGCTTTCTTT. Its protein product is CASSWSPGRNTEAFF.

V is TRBV4-1 and J is TRBJ2-5, with 8 bases fitting TRBD2. Germline trimming cut 5 bases from V and 5 bases from J; bases unmatched to any gene: 10. The CDR3 totals 15 residues. Germline V gives CDR1 MGHRA, CDR2 YSYEKL. In DNA, the CDR3 is TGCGCCAGCAGCGCGCCCGGGACTAGAGACGAGACCCAGTACTTC. Residues: CASSAPGTRDETQYF.

The rearrangement uses TRBV7-2 and TRBJ2-7; 11 nucleotides line up with TRBD1. The V segment lost 4 bases and the J segment 6 bases; nucleotides outside the gene matches: 8. CDR3 size: 15 residues. From germline, CDR1 is SGHTA and CDR2 FQGNSA. The CDR3 sequence is CASSSPGTGGSEQYF. The CDR3 bases are TGTGCCAGCAGCTCGCCCGGGACAGGGGGAAGCGAGCAGTACTTC.

This clonotype was seen more than once but under ten times. The chain links TRBV4-1 to TRBJ2-1, with 8 positions matching TRBD1. Germline V gene sequence: CDR1 MGHRA, CDR2 YSYEKL. After removal of 0 bases from V and 6 bases from J, the junction contained 1 base not matched to a gene. The CDR3 spans 14 residues. The CDR3 DNA is TGCGCCAGCAGCCAAGAAGACAGGGGCAATGAGCAGTTCTTC. It translates to CASSQEDRGNEQFF.

This clonotype was seen more than once but under ten times. This chain links TRBV28 with TRBJ2-5, with 14 bases that match TRBD2. After removal of 2 bases from V and 5 bases from J, the junction contained 7 bases not matched to a gene. CDR3 length: 17 residues. Germline assignment: CDR1 MDHEN and CDR2 SYDVKM. CDR3 amino acids: CASSLRLAGGPGETQYF. As DNA, the CDR3 is TGTGCCAGCAGTTTACGACTAGCGGGGGGGCCTGGGGAGACCCAGTACTTC. The complete variable domain, with remaining parts taken from reference TRBV28 and TRBJ2-5, reads DVKVTQSSRYLVKRTGEKVFLECVQDMDHENMFWYRQDPGLGLRLIYFSYDVKMKEKGDIPEGYSVSREKKERFSLILESASTNQTSMYLCASSLRLAGGPGETQYFGPGTRLLVL.

This chain joins TRBV5-6 and TRBJ2-4; maybe TRBD2 (7 bases). V dropped 4 bases and J dropped 5 bases, with 16 bases sitting between them. This CDR3 is built from 15 residues. The germline gives CDR1 SGHDT, CDR2 YYEEEE. CDR3 amino acids: CASSGGAEGENIQYF. The CDR3 DNA reads TGTGCCAGCAGCGGGGGGGCGGAAGGGGAAAACATTCAGTACTTC.

In its sample, this clonotype was seen many times. The chain combines TRBV12-3 or TRBV12-4 with TRBJ1-4; unclear D gene. The V and J ends lost 6 bases and 6 bases respectively, with 5 bases between them. The CDR3 covers 11 residues. This CDR3 reads CASRADEKLFF. The CDR3 nucleotides read TGTGCCAGCAGGGCAGATGAAAAACTGTTTTTT.

This clonotype has ten or more counts. The chain recombines TRBV7-9 with TRBJ2-3; D gene uncertain. This CDR3 spans 13 amino acids. The V gene's germline CDR1 is SEHNR and CDR2 FQNEAQ (reference sequence). V was shortened by 4 bases and J by 7 bases, with 12 bases between the two germline ends. The CDR3 bases are TGTGCCAGCAGCTACCAAGGATTAAATACGCAGTATTTT. Its translation is CASSYQGLNTQYF.

Only a few counts were recorded for this clonotype. The CDR3: CSARRRASSYEQYF. CDR3 nucleotides: TGCAGTGCCCGGAGGCGGGCGAGCTCCTACGAGCAGTACTTC. The chain recombines TRBV20-1 with TRBJ2-7; D perhaps matches TRBD2 (5 bases). V was trimmed by 6 bases and J by 0 bases, leaving 15 bases between them. Germline CDR1 is DFQATT and CDR2 is SNEGSKA (reference sequence). The CDR3 is 14 residues long.

The chain carries TRBV7-2 and TRBJ1-1; the D is unclear. Deletions cut 5 bases from V and 6 bases from J, with 19 bases between. The CDR3 sequence is 15 residues long. Per germline, CDR1 SGHTA and CDR2 FQGNSA. Here the CDR3 DNA reads TGTGCCAGCAGCCCCCTCGGCGGGTCGTGGGCTGAAGCTTTCTTT. This translates into CASSPLGGSWAEAFF.

This clonotype came up a few times. The rearrangement joins TRBV18 to TRBJ1-1; no reliable D call. Germline CDR1 KGHSH, CDR2 LQKENI. V was clipped by 6 bases and J by 1 base, with 6 bases between them. The CDR3 contains 12 residues. Here the CDR3 reads CASSPTNTEAFF. The CDR3 DNA sequence: TGTGCCAGCTCCCCGACGAACACTGAAGCTTTCTTT.

In its sample, this clonotype was seen a few times. The V and J genes are TRBV9 and TRBJ2-3, with 7 bases that match TRBD1. With V trimmed by 7 bases and J by 6 bases, 11 bases remained unmatched. This CDR3 has 14 amino acids. CDR1 is SGDLS, CDR2 YYNGEE, per germline. CDR3 bases: TGTGCCAGCGGAGGACAGGCCTTAGGGGATACGCAGTATTTT. This gives the protein CASGGQALGDTQYF.

This sequence joins TRBV27 and TRBJ1-1; TRBD1 might be the D (6 bases). Germline CDR1 reads MNHEY; CDR2 reads SMNVEV (reference sequence). The V and J ends lost 7 bases and 5 bases respectively, with 11 bases between them. The CDR3 contains 12 residues. This CDR3 is CASNTQGTEAFF. CDR3 DNA sequence: TGTGCCAGCAATACCCAGGGGACTGAAGCTTTCTTT.

This clonotype was seen more than once but under ten times. J is TRBJ1-5 and V is TRBV30, with a possible D match to TRBD1 (5 bases). The CDR3 is made up of 12 amino acids. V was clipped by 6 bases and J by 2 bases, with 8 bases between them. Germline values: CDR1 GTSNPN, CDR2 SVGIG (reference sequence). This CDR3 is CACGTGNQPQHF. In DNA, the CDR3 is TGTGCCTGTGGGACGGGCAATCAGCCCCAGCATTTT.

At least ten counts were recorded for this clonotype. This rearrangement joins TRBV19 to TRBJ1-1, with D possibly TRBD1 on 5 matching bases. Germline-derived CDR1 and CDR2 are LNHDA and SQIVND (reference sequence). Trimming took off 5 bases at V and 6 bases at J, with 10 bases between the two ends. The CDR3 is 12 residues long. This CDR3 reads CASSLGVAEAFF. The CDR3 DNA follows: TGTGCCAGTAGTTTAGGGGTGGCTGAAGCTTTCTTT.